The sequence of this T cell receptor beta chain was determined in a study of Graves' ophthalmopathy and Graves' hyperthyroidism (dated by TCRdb to about 2018). For the wider study: Hyperthyroidism was considered stable if no progression to ophthalmopathy occurred within 18 months of follow-up. TCR beta repertoire signatures were used to distinguish Graves' ophthalmopathy from Graves' hyperthyroidism and to predict progression to ophthalmopathy. In total, 135 blood samples were TCR-sequenced: approximately 42 ophthalmopathy, 80 or so hyperthyroidism and roughly 17 hyperthyroidism-to-ophthalmopathy patients. A discovery set of 95 to 100 patients (43 ophthalmopathy, 57 stable hyperthyroidism) was enrolled to explore V-J signatures distinguishing ophthalmopathy from hyperthyroidism. The independent validation cohort included 18 to 20 hyperthyroidism patients plus 17 patients who later progressed from hyperthyroidism to ophthalmopathy. In about 6 hyperthyroidism patients, T-cell repertoires of thyroid tissue and blood were compared. After sampling, hyperthyroidism patients received methimazole starting at 30 mg daily, and ophthalmopathy patients received high-dose intravenous methylprednisolone.

Broad study findings and their caveats: In validation, the model predicted ophthalmopathy progression with about 70% sensitivity and roughly 78% specificity; some twelve predicted patients were CT-confirmed with GO in a median of around 6 months. In cross-validation, the 13-signature model distinguished ophthalmopathy from stable hyperthyroidism with 85% to 90% sensitivity and approximately 81% specificity, and in the test set the corresponding values were about 80% and 75%. Sample size was not predetermined statistically, and investigators were not blinded to group allocation. Most of the expanded thyroid clonotypes with a frequency above 0.001 were also detected in blood, and it was suggested that the thyroid immune response may be reflected by blood repertoires.

Hyperthyroidism patients were newly diagnosed, with disease duration under 2 months, and aged 18 to 65 years. Patients were excluded if they had other autoimmune diseases, uncontrolled infections, pregnancy or lactation. Diagnosis relied on clinical symptoms, serum thyroxine, TRAb, thyroid ultrasound and orbital computed tomography. Trizol reagent was used to extract the total RNA, and its quality was then checked on an Agilent 2100 Bioanalyzer. This clonotype was counted many times. The target of this receptor is not known. No much larger clonotype is one base removed from it; base qualities were not supplied. For repertoire sequencing, TCR beta CDR3 regions were amplified from RNA transcripts. A first-round RT-PCR used HTBI primers with the Qiagen OneStep RT-PCR kit, followed by a second-round multiplex PCR, size selection and purification. Libraries were sequenced paired-end with 100 bp reads on an Illumina HiSeq2000. On the study's bioinformatics: SOAPnuke was used to process the reads, removing any read that contained adapters or uncalled bases, had a mean Phred below 15, or lacked an exact match to the constant primer or identifier. COPE v1.2.5 was used to merge the high-quality paired reads. Each unique nucleotide sequence was treated as a clonotype, and MiTCR v1.1 was used to align the clonotypes to the IMGT TRB V, D and J references. Analysis was restricted to V-J combinations with a frequency above 0.0001, which covered approximately 99% of repertoires. A TCR clonal expansion and chaos score per V-J combination was defined as the ratio of F50 clonal expansion to chaos observed in the TCRdist matrix. Welch's t-statistics and random forest were used to reduce features to about a dozen V-J combinations, which were fed into a naive Bayes classifier. The similarity between thyroid and blood repertoires was quantified using the Morisita-Horn index. TCRdb reprocessing: public reads trimmed at Q25 with fastp, clones called with MiXCR, in-frame beta chains kept. Rows merge per CDR3 protein into single entries with the most common DNA and genes. The V and J calls and clone size are TCRdb's, not the authors'. The sample includes about 550,000 distinct CDR3 sequences, with just under 40% observed a single time. Around 4.6% of the sample goes to the ten largest clones.

The germline ends are 16 bases apart after V is trimmed by 6 bases and J by 8 bases. Via the germline V gene, CDR1 is MNHEY and CDR2 SVGAGI. From its cysteine to its phenylalanine, the CDR3 spans 13 amino acids. Of the read, only the CDR3 DNA is kept; its 39 bases are in frame from base 1. The sample consisted of peripheral blood or thyroid tissue (not recorded which). The V gene is TRBV6-5 and the J gene is TRBJ1-2; the D gene is possibly TRBD1, with 6 bases matching. The TCR was taken from an adult man with Graves' hyperthyroidism. CDR3 reads: CASSPTGSRGYTF. The sequence in DNA is TGTGCCAGCAGCCCCACAGGGTCGCGGGGCTACACCTTC.